These 2 T cell receptor beta chains were all obtained from the same sample, sequenced in a study of T cell responses to AZD1222 COVID-19 vaccine. Libraries were prepared by immunoSEQ multiplex PCR; TCRdb keeps only in-frame clonotypes and omits some of them. Found here are 95,000 to 150,000 clones, 80% to 90% of them singletons; the top ten hold around 1.5%. Sequences were derived from peripheral blood, sampled on day 0 of AZD1222 vaccination. The receptors were sampled from an adult in good health.

This clone was detected a few times. The gene calls are TRBV5-4 and TRBJ1-5; D unclear. CDR1 and CDR2 (germline): SGHNT, YYREEE (reference sequence). CDR3 length equals 15 residues. V dropped 0 bases and J dropped 2 bases, with 9 bases sitting between them. DNA for the CDR3: TGTGCCAGCAGCTTGGACCCTATGGGCAATCAGCCCCAGCATTTT. Translation: CASSLDPMGNQPQHF.

This chain connects TRBV6-5 to TRBJ2-7; no clear D. The V gene's germline CDR1 is MNHEY and CDR2 SVGAGI. The CDR3 sequence is 15 residues long. V dropped 0 bases and J dropped 4 bases, with 13 bases sitting between them. The CDR3: CASSYSKPEVYEQYF. CDR3 nucleotide sequence: TGTGCCAGCAGTTACTCGAAGCCCGAGGTGTACGAGCAGTACTTC.